A selection of T cell receptor beta chains follows, all from one sample in a study of synovial regulatory T cells in juvenile arthritis. Assay used: immunoSEQ multiplex PCR; TCRdb lists only in-frame clones, some missing. The sample includes 930 or so clones. The sequenced sample consisted of Treg cells from blood. These receptors were obtained from a donor younger than 30 with juvenile idiopathic arthritis. Each CDR3 is given with its conserved first and last residue. Size is stated as once, few or many counts, or a class when the clone is expanded.

J gene: TRBJ2-1; clone size: medium-sized; V gene: TRBV6-6; CDR3 protein: CASSSFIRDNEQFF
J gene: TRBJ2-1; clone size: medium-sized; V gene: TRBV7-2; CDR3 protein: CASSFDYPWGQFF
J gene: TRBJ2-2; clone size: medium-sized; V gene: TRBV10-3; CDR3 protein: CAISESDRSTGELFF
J gene: TRBJ1-1; clone size: medium-sized; V gene: TRBV27; CDR3 protein: CASSSESPYLNTEAFF
J gene: TRBJ2-7; clone size: medium-sized; V gene: TRBV4-1; CDR3 protein: CASSPSMGKYEQYF
J gene: TRBJ1-1; clone size: medium-sized; V gene: TRBV15; CDR3 protein: CATSSINTEAFF
J gene: TRBJ2-5; clone size: medium-sized; V gene: TRBV5-6; CDR3 protein: CASSSWTGIETQYF
J gene: TRBJ1-2; clone size: medium-sized; V gene: TRBV7-9; CDR3 protein: CASSSDRGHGYTF
J gene: TRBJ2-2; clone size: medium-sized; V gene: TRBV14; CDR3 protein: CASSQRLGSTGELFF
J gene: TRBJ2-1; clone size: medium-sized; V gene: TRBV19; CDR3 protein: CASSRNNYNEQFF
J gene: TRBJ1-1; clone size: medium-sized; V gene: TRBV19; CDR3 protein: CASRFRDSEAFF
J gene: TRBJ2-1; clone size: medium-sized; V gene: TRBV2; CDR3 protein: CASSRDVDEQFF
J gene: TRBJ2-1; clone size: medium-sized; V gene: TRBV7-9; CDR3 protein: CASSPDGVGLADNEQFF
J gene: TRBJ1-6; clone size: medium-sized; V gene: TRBV4-2; CDR3 protein: CASSQSFGYGYNSPLHF
J gene: TRBJ2-3; clone size: medium-sized; V gene: TRBV9; CDR3 protein: CASSAPLLAGGPIADTQYF
J gene: TRBJ1-6; clone size: medium-sized; V gene: TRBV6-5; CDR3 protein: CASSYRDSPPSPLHF
J gene: TRBJ1-2; clone size: medium-sized; V gene: TRBV5-1; CDR3 protein: CASSSSLANYGYTF
J gene: TRBJ2-3; clone size: medium-sized; V gene: TRBV11-2; CDR3 protein: CASSPEGRAPDTQYF
J gene: TRBJ1-1; clone size: medium-sized; V gene: TRBV30; CDR3 protein: CAWRRMGGNTEAFF
J gene: TRBJ2-7; clone size: medium-sized; V gene: TRBV11-3; CDR3 protein: CASSSGLAAPYEQYF
J gene: TRBJ2-1; clone size: medium-sized; V gene: TRBV5-4; CDR3 protein: CASSLRSPASSYNEQFF
J gene: TRBJ1-6; clone size: medium-sized; V gene: TRBV6-6; CDR3 protein: CASSSFLGQGNSPLHF
J gene: TRBJ2-2; clone size: medium-sized; V gene: TRBV6-1; CDR3 protein: CASMILNTGELFF
J gene: TRBJ2-2; clone size: medium-sized; V gene: TRBV2; CDR3 protein: CASSEAAVNTGELFF
J gene: TRBJ2-2; clone size: medium-sized; V gene: TRBV19; CDR3 protein: CASSIRGRWTGELFF
J gene: TRBJ2-7; clone size: medium-sized; V gene: TRBV7-2; CDR3 protein: CASSLVASGVVYEQYF
J gene: TRBJ1-1; clone size: medium-sized; V gene: TRBV5-1; CDR3 protein: CASSLQGWYQPTEAFF